The entry below describes one T cell receptor (beta chain). What it recognizes is unknown. TCRdb's copy holds only in-frame clones and misses some; the assay was immunoSEQ multiplex PCR. The table shows under 35,000 clones, with around 82% occurring only once. This record belongs to a study of T cells in localized non-small cell lung cancer. Study-wide points: The study detected a median roughly 56 of the top 100 tumor clones in adjacent lung.

The CDR3 runs to 15 residues. Germline V gene sequence: CDR1 MNHNY, CDR2 SVGAGI (reference sequence). V lost 5 bases and J 1 base, leaving 14 bases between the germline ends. The source was peripheral blood, collected before any cancer treatment. The receptor was isolated from a male donor aged 60 or over with stage II squamous cell lung carcinoma. This chain connects TRBV6-6 to TRBJ2-5; tentative D call: TRBD2 (5 bases). The CDR3 protein is CASSNRAGLQETQYF. The CDR3 region has the DNA TGTGCCAGCAGTAATCGGGCGGGTCTCCAAGAGACCCAGTACTTC.